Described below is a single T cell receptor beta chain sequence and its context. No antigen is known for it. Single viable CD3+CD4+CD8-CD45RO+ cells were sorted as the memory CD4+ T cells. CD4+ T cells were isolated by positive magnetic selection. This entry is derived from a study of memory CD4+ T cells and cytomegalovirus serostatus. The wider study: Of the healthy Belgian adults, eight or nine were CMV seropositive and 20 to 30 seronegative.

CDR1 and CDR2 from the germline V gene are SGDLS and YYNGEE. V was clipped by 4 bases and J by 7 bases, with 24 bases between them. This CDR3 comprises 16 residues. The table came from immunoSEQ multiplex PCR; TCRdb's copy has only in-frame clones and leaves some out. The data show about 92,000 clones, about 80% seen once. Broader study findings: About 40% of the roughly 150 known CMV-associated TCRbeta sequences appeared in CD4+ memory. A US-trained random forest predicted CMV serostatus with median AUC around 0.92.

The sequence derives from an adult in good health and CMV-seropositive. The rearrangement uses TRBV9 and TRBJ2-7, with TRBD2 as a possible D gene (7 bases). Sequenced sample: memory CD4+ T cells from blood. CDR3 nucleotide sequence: TGTGCCAGCAGCCCTCAGGGGCTAGCGGACAGTGCGGAGCAGTACTTC. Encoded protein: CASSPQGLADSAEQYF.